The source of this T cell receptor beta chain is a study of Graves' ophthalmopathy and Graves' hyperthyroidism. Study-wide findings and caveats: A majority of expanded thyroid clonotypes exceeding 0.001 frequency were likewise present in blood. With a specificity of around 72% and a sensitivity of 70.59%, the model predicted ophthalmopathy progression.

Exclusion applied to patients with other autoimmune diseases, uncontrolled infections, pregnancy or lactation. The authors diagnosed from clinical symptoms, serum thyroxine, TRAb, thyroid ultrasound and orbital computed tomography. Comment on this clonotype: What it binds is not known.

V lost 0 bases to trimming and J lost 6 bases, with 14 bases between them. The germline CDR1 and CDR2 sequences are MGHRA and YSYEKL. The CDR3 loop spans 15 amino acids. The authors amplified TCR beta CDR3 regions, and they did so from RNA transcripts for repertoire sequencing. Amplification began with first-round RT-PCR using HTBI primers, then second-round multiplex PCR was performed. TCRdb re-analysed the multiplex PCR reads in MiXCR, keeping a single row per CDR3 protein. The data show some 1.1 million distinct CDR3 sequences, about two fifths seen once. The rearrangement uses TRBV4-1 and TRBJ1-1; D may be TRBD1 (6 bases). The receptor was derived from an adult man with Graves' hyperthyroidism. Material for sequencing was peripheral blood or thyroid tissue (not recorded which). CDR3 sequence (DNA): TGCGCCAGCAGCCAAGACGTCGGGCCAGGGGCTGAAGCTTTCTTT. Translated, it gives CASSQDVGPGAEAFF.